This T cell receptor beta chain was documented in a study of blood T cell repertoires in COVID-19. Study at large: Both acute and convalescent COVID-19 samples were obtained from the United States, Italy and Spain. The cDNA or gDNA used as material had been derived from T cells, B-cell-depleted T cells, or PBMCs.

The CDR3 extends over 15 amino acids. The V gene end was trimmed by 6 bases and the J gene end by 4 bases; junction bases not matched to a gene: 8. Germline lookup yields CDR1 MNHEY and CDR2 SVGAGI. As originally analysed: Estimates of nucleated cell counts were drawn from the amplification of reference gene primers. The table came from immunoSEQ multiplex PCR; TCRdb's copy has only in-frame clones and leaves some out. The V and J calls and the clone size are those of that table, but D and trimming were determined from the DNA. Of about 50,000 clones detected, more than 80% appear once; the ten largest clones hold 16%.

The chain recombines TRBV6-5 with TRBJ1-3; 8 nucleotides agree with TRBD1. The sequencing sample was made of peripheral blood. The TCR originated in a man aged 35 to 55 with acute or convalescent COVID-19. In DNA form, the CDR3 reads TGTGCCAGCAGCCTCAGGGGGCGCACCGGAAACACCATATATTTT. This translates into CASSLRGRTGNTIYF.